A selection of T cell receptor beta chains follows, all from one sample in a study of Graves' ophthalmopathy and Graves' hyperthyroidism. TCRdb recomputed calls from the multiplex PCR reads with MiXCR, one row per CDR3 protein. Found here are about 740,000 distinct CDR3 sequences, 35% to 50% of them singletons; the top ten hold 44%. The sequenced sample was peripheral blood. The source is an adult man with Graves' ophthalmopathy. CDR3s include the opening cysteine and the closing phenylalanine or tryptophan. For some rows the clone size is stated as once, few or many, or as a class when expanded; others skip it.

j_call clone_size v_call cdr3_aa
TRBJ2-7 many TRBV20-1 CSARGLAGSSYEQYF
TRBJ1-6 few TRBV7-2 CASSYHGKSSYNSPLHF
- few TRBV10-3 CASSFRGVDYEQYF
TRBJ2-7 few TRBV7-9 CASSPRTSGAPEQYF
TRBJ1-2 - TRBV19 CASSIGKQGAQNAYGYTF
TRBJ1-1 few TRBV19 CASSIRLMNTEAFF
TRBJ1-2 - TRBV19 CASSARLGQGNYGYTF
TRBJ2-6 - TRBV5-1 CASSSGRGRGPQGANVLTF
TRBJ2-7 once TRBV7-9 CASSFHRDSTSYEQYF
TRBJ2-5 many TRBV20-1 CSARYNQETQYF
TRBJ1-4 - TRBV6-2/TRBV6-3 CTSSYSTEGSLFF
TRBJ2-7 - TRBV5-6 CASSLDRISYEQYF
TRBJ1-2 - TRBV20-1 CSARDTGSGYTF
TRBJ2-2 once TRBV25-1 CASVSRETGELFF
TRBJ1-5 - TRBV6-1 CASRGGPGTGRQPQHF
TRBJ2-7 few TRBV7-2 CASSLENSGSPLGEQYF
TRBJ2-7 - TRBV12-3/TRBV12-4 CASRQSNYEQYF
TRBJ1-1 many TRBV10-3 CAISLRGLNTEAFF
TRBJ2-7 - TRBV29-1 CAWSVRRRSYEQYF
TRBJ2-5 few TRBV6-5 CASIPGSGTQETQYF
TRBJ1-5 - TRBV10-3 CASSEGTGLPQHF
TRBJ2-7 few TRBV7-9 CASRMRTGANEQYF
TRBJ1-6 - TRBV5-8 CASTIGGGVVYNSPLHF
TRBJ1-3 few TRBV29-1 CSVNQGDYGYTIYF
TRBJ1-1 - TRBV19 CASSPTPVGSTEAFF
- - TRBV7-2 CASSLAGSRQGTQYF
TRBJ2-6 many TRBV19 CASSIGTGTGANVLTF
TRBJ2-6 - TRBV25-1 CASSEGGTVSNTEAF
TRBJ2-7 few TRBV4-1 CASSQDQGTALPYF
TRBJ1-5 - TRBV24-1 CATSDWDFKTQHF
TRBJ2-5 - TRBV29-1 CSASSSGGRGETQYF
TRBJ1-6 few TRBV10-2 CASSRGPGQGDSPLHF
TRBJ1-1 many TRBV12-3/TRBV12-4 CASSFGTGETEAFF
TRBJ1-5 - TRBV6-5 CASSVSRTGRQPQHF
TRBJ1-1 few TRBV11-1 CASSKSRLGNTEAFF
TRBJ1-2 many TRBV29-1 CSVGQGAHYGYTF
TRBJ1-1 - TRBV11-1 CASSPGRGRISEAFF
TRBJ1-2 - TRBV29-1 CACPDRSNYGYTF
TRBJ1-4 - TRBV11-1 CASSVEAGSNEKLFF
TRBJ2-2 - TRBV25-1 CASSASGTSGRSNTGELFF
TRBJ2-7 - TRBV20-1 CSAGRGGSSEQYF
TRBJ2-7 - TRBV19 CASSHDRATGAYEQYF
TRBJ1-5 - TRBV24-1 CASREGQGPQPQHF
TRBJ1-2 many TRBV7-9 CASSLGTASNYGYTF
TRBJ2-7 - TRBV20-1 CSARDVGLRYEQYF
TRBJ1-1 - TRBV29-1 CNPDRVRNTEAFF
TRBJ2-5 many TRBV7-9 CASSFRGPETQYF
TRBJ1-5 - TRBV24-1 CATSQGAVESQPQHF
TRBJ1-1 many TRBV7-9 CASSLEQVATEAFF
TRBJ2-7 - TRBV2 CASSSTTRDPTYEQYF
TRBJ1-4 many TRBV29-1 CSVEVGTTDEKLFF
TRBJ1-5 many TRBV2 CASRGTSGANQPQHF
TRBJ1-1 many TRBV24-1 CATSDAGANTEAFF
TRBJ1-5 - TRBV20-1 CSARDPRVNQPQHF
TRBJ2-5 few TRBV19 CASSGGQGFGETQYF
TRBJ1-6 many TRBV7-2 CASSHNSPLHF
TRBJ1-1 few TRBV19 CASSIPRDQAFF
TRBJ1-1 many TRBV29-1 CSVYDRATEAFF
TRBJ2-2 many TRBV7-9 CASSVLALGGELFF
TRBJ1-6 - TRBV7-8 CASGTGPSPLHF